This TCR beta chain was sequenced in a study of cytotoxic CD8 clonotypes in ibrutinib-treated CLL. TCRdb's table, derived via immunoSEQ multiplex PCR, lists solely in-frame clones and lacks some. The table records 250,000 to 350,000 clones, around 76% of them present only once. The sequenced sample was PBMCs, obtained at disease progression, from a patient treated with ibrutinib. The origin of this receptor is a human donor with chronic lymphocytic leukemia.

CDR3 nucleotides: TGTGCCAGCTCACCCGCTAGAGGACAGACGAACACCGGGGAGCTGTTTTTT. This sequence encodes CASSPARGQTNTGELFF. The gene calls are TRBV18 and TRBJ2-2, with D perhaps TRBD1 (6 bases). V gave up 3 bases and J gave up 0 bases, with 14 bases separating them. The CDR3 loop spans 17 amino acids. The germline V gene has CDR1 KGHSH and CDR2 LQKENI.